These 12 T cell receptor beta chains were sequenced from one sample in a study of blood T cell repertoires in COVID-19. Clones were read by immunoSEQ multiplex PCR, and TCRdb kept only the in-frame ones, dropping some. This sample has around 180,000 clones, with 89% found just once. Sequenced material: PBMCs or T cells enriched from blood (not recorded which). The receptors were sampled from a woman aged 35 to 49 with acute COVID-19.

The V call is TRBV7-2, the J call TRBJ2-1; 12 bases agree with TRBD2. Germline lookup yields CDR1 SGHTA and CDR2 FQGNSA. V lost 5 bases and J lost 5; bases outside the gene matches: 4. The CDR3 extends over 15 amino acids. CDR3 nucleotides: TGTGCCAGCAGCGAGGGACTAGCGGGTAACAATGAGCAGTTCTTC. This sequence encodes CASSEGLAGNNEQFF.

The chain's CDR3 is CASSSRRGTGLYNEQFF. CDR3 DNA sequence: TGTGCCAGCAGCTCTCGCCGGGGGACAGGACTCTACAATGAGCAGTTCTTC. V usage is TRBV13 and J usage is TRBJ2-1, with TRBD1 matching 8 bases. Trimming at V came to 4 bases and at J to 3 bases, leaving 11 bases not matched to a gene. The CDR3 is 17 residues long. Germline V gene sequence: CDR1 PRHDT, CDR2 FYEKMQ (reference sequence).

The chain is built from TRBV7-6 and TRBJ2-7; possible D gene TRBD1, 6 bases. This CDR3 has 14 residues. The V gene's germline CDR1 is SGHVS and CDR2 FNYEAQ. V shed 5 bases and J shed 2 bases, with 13 bases lying between them. CDR3 loop: CASSPRDTTYEQYF. CDR3 DNA: TGTGCCAGCAGCCCCCGGGACACTACCTACGAGCAGTACTTC.

V gene TRBV27 combines with J gene TRBJ1-2; TRBD1 might be the D (5 bases). V lost 7 bases to trimming and J lost 4 bases, with 16 bases between them. Germline V gives CDR1 MNHEY, CDR2 SMNVEV (reference sequence). The CDR3 is made up of 14 amino acids. The CDR3: CASTIRGLPYGYTF. As DNA, the CDR3 is TGTGCCAGCACAATTCGGGGGTTACCCTATGGCTACACCTTC.

The V and J genes are TRBV27 and TRBJ2-1, with D possibly being TRBD1 (5 bases). V was cut by 7 bases and J by 3 bases, with 16 bases left in between. The CDR3 totals 15 residues. Germline-derived CDR1 and CDR2 are MNHEY and SMNVEV (reference sequence). The CDR3 DNA reads as TGTGCCAGCAAGGAAGGGGCCCTTAGCTACAATGAGCAGTTCTTC. This gives the protein CASKEGALSYNEQFF.

In this sample, this clone turned up a few times. V gene TRBV7-6 combines with J gene TRBJ2-7, with 9 bases aligning to TRBD1. Losses at the gene ends were 1 base for V and 1 base for J; bases not matched to a gene: 5. The germline CDR1 and CDR2 sequences are SGHVS and FNYEAQ. The CDR3 runs to 16 residues. The DNA of the CDR3 is TGTGCCAGCAGCTTAGGGGGCGGACAGGGGTCCTACGAGCAGTACTTC. Its protein product is CASSLGGGQGSYEQYF.

This clone was recorded once. The rearrangement links TRBV25-1 to TRBJ2-5; 9 nucleotides line up with TRBD1. This CDR3 comprises 17 residues. The germline CDR1 and CDR2 sequences are MGHDK and SYGVNS. Trimming cost V 2 bases and J 5 bases; bases outside gene matches: 12. In nucleotides, the CDR3 is TGTGCCAGCAGTGAAGACCCCACAGGGGGCCGCGGCGAGACCCAGTACTTC. Translated, it gives CASSEDPTGGRGETQYF.

This clone came up once. CDR3 sequence: CASSPGQGRTNIQYF. The DNA of the CDR3 is TGTGCCAGCAGCCCTGGACAGGGTCGGACAAACATTCAGTACTTC. The chain carries TRBV7-2 and TRBJ2-4; 8 nucleotides line up with TRBD1. The V and J ends lost 5 bases and 6 bases, in that order; junction bases with no gene match: 9. Per germline, CDR1 SGHTA and CDR2 FQGNSA. The length of the CDR3 is 15 residues.

This sequence joins TRBV19 and TRBJ1-2; 10 bases are shared with TRBD1. The CDR3 length is 17 residues. Germline CDR1 LNHDA, CDR2 SQIVND (reference sequence). The junction had 13 bases not matched to a gene; V was cut back by 4 bases and J by 5 bases. The CDR3: CASSNPPIDRGLYGYTF. CDR3 coding DNA: TGTGCCAGTAGTAACCCCCCTATCGACAGGGGGCTGTATGGCTACACCTTC.

CDR3 sequence: CSVGTPQNYGYTF. CDR3 nucleotides: TGCAGCGTTGGGACACCCCAGAACTATGGCTACACCTTC. The chain recombines TRBV29-1 with TRBJ1-2, with D possibly TRBD1 on 5 matching bases. Trimming took off 4 bases at V and 2 bases at J, with 11 bases between the two ends. There are 13 residues in the CDR3. The V gene's germline CDR1 is SQVTM and CDR2 ANQGSEA. Full variable domain (outside the CDR3, taken from reference TRBV29-1 and TRBJ1-2): SAVISQKPSRDICQRGTSLTIQCQVDSQVTMMFWYRQQPGQSLTLIATANQGSEATYESGFVIDKFPISRPNLTFSTLTVSNMSPEDSSIYLCSVGTPQNYGYTFGSGTRLTVV.

This chain links TRBV6-5 with TRBJ1-1; D unclear. This CDR3 comprises 10 residues. Per the germline V gene, CDR1 is MNHEY and CDR2 is SVGAGI. V lost 9 bases, J lost 9 bases, and 11 bases lay in between. In nucleotides, the CDR3 is TGTGCCAGAAGACCGGGGAAAGCTTTCTTT. Translated: CARRPGKAFF.

The chain uses TRBV4-1 and TRBJ2-3; 14 bases fit TRBD2. The CDR3 covers 16 residues. Germline V gene sequence: CDR1 MGHRA, CDR2 YSYEKL. V lost 5 bases to trimming and J lost 6 bases; unmatched junction nucleotides: 7. Here the CDR3 reads CASSLQRTSGRDTQYF. The CDR3 DNA reads TGCGCCAGCAGCTTGCAGAGGACTAGCGGGAGGGATACGCAGTATTTT.